This TCR beta chain was sequenced in a study of blood T cells in healthy people across ages. In the study overall: Per two T cells, about one barcoded beta molecule was captured through template switching.

Alongside a J-beta primer mix, a sample-barcoded 5' primer served in a second PCR lasting roughly 6 to 11 cycles. Each CDR3 protein is one row after TCRdb ran MiXCR on the 5' RACE reads. The sample holds approximately 1,000,000 distinct CDR3 sequences; around 43% are singletons and the top ten take around 18%. J was trimmed by 3 bases and V by 8 bases; bases with no gene match: 5. Germline values: CDR1 SGDLS, CDR2 YYNGEE. The CDR3 consists of 12 residues. This clonotype was seen a handful of times. Antigen unknown. The study's findings and limits: In older individuals, TCR beta diversity per million T cells was lower, falling roughly linearly with age. Long-lived donors carried more naive CD4+ cells and greater diversity than aged donors.

The gene calls are TRBV9 and TRBJ2-7; 7 bases fit TRBD2. The receptor was isolated from a woman in her sixties or seventies in good health. Sequencing used blood. The CDR3 DNA reads as TGTGCCAGTGGGGGGGGGGACTACGAGCAGTACTTC. Protein sequence: CASGGGDYEQYF.